One and the same sample provided the 31 T cell receptor beta chains below, sequenced in a study of cytomegalovirus exposure and HLA in healthy donors. Profiling relied on immunoSEQ multiplex PCR, and the TCRdb table lists in-frame clones only, not all of them. The data hold about 270,000 clones, with about 86% observed a single time. Sequencing was carried out using PBMCs. These TCRs come from a woman aged 18-29 years in good health and CMV-seronegative.

The gene calls are TRBV30 and TRBJ2-1; 10 bases match TRBD2. Germline V gives CDR1 GTSNPN, CDR2 SVGIG (reference sequence). The trim removed 0 bases at V and 7 bases at J, leaving 6 bases unmatched. The CDR3 extends over 15 amino acids. Here the CDR3 reads CAWSVGGLAWNEQFF. The CDR3 region has the DNA TGTGCCTGGAGTGTGGGGGGACTAGCGTGGAATGAGCAGTTCTTC.

The chain joins TRBV9 to TRBJ2-5; TRBD1 aligns across 7 bases. Germline V gene lookup returns CDR1 SGDLS and CDR2 YYNGEE. V lost 3 bases and J lost 5; bases outside the gene matches: 7. The CDR3 contains 14 residues. CDR3 in DNA: TGTGCCAGCAGCGGATCACAGGGGCGGGAGACCCAGTACTTC. It encodes CASSGSQGRETQYF.

The CDR3 is CASSERPGTNEKLFF. The CDR3 DNA is TGTGCCAGTAGTGAGAGACCCGGGACTAATGAAAAACTGTTTTTT. The chain carries TRBV19 and TRBJ1-4; no clear D. The CDR3 extends over 15 amino acids. V was cut by 5 bases and J by 2 bases, with 12 bases left in between. Germline V lookup: CDR1 LNHDA, CDR2 SQIVND (reference sequence).

The chain recombines TRBV6-5 with TRBJ1-2; D possibly corresponds to TRBD1 (6 bases). This CDR3 region has 16 residues. Germline CDR1 is MNHEY and CDR2 is SVGAGI. Trimming shortened V by 2 bases and J by 1 base, and 14 bases separated the two germline ends. The CDR3 loop reads CASSYAAGGSNYGYTF. CDR3 sequence (DNA): TGTGCCAGCAGTTACGCGGCGGGGGGCAGTAACTATGGCTACACCTTC.

This clone was observed a few times. The chain uses TRBV7-9 and TRBJ1-5; D unresolved. The CDR3 covers 14 residues. Deletions cut 2 bases from V and 7 bases from J, with 12 bases between. Germline lookup yields CDR1 SEHNR and CDR2 FQNEAQ (reference sequence). In DNA, the CDR3 is TGTGCCAGCAGCTTATACGGGGTCGGGCAGCCCCAGCATTTT. Translated, it gives CASSLYGVGQPQHF. The variable domain in full, completed from reference TRBV7-9 and TRBJ1-5, reads DTGVSQNPRHKITKRGQNVTFRCDPISEHNRLYWYRQTLGQGPEFLTYFQNEAQLEKSRLLSDRFSAERPKGSFSTLEIQRTEQGDSAMYLCASSLYGVGQPQHFGDGTRLSIL.

The gene calls are TRBV5-4 and TRBJ2-3; a weak D match, TRBD2 (7 bases). CDR1 and CDR2 from the germline V gene are SGHNT and YYREEE (reference sequence). The CDR3 totals 16 residues. V gave up 0 bases and J gave up 3 bases, with 14 bases separating them. In nucleotides, the CDR3 is TGTGCCAGCAGCTTGGTAGCGGAGGGGGGGACAGATACGCAGTATTTT. Protein product: CASSLVAEGGTDTQYF.

J is TRBJ1-4 and V is TRBV29-1; D remains ambiguous. CDR1 and CDR2 (germline): SQVTM, ANQGSEA. The CDR3 contains 11 residues. V shed 3 bases and J shed 7 bases, with 6 bases lying between them. CDR3 in amino acids: CSVDRGEKLFF. DNA of the CDR3: TGCAGCGTTGACCGAGGTGAAAAACTGTTTTTT.

The chain carries TRBV7-9 and TRBJ1-1, with no clear D. CDR1 SEHNR and CDR2 FQNEAQ come from the germline V gene (reference sequence). This CDR3 contains 14 residues. The V end lost 3 bases, the J end lost 4 bases, and 12 bases lay between the germline ends. Written as DNA, the CDR3 is TGTGCCAGCAGCTTTGGCGGGTTCTCCACTGAAGCTTTCTTT. Its translation: CASSFGGFSTEAFF.

This clone has just a few counts. The rearrangement joins TRBV4-1 to TRBJ2-7; D is uncertain. Between the trimmed V and J ends, which lost 1 base and 7 bases, there was a span of 14 bases. The CDR3 is made up of 14 amino acids. Germline values: CDR1 MGHRA, CDR2 YSYEKL. As DNA, the CDR3 is TGCGCCAGCAGCCAAGGGCAGGCCTTTCGGGAGCAGTACTTC. The encoded protein is CASSQGQAFREQYF.

The chain carries TRBV15 and TRBJ1-5; the D is unclear. There are 14 residues in the CDR3. Trimming cost V 1 base and J 7 bases, with 11 bases left between them. Per the germline V gene, CDR1 is LNHNV and CDR2 is YYDKDF (reference sequence). The CDR3 sequence: CATSRVGGYQPQHF. In DNA form, the CDR3 reads TGTGCCACCAGCAGAGTCGGAGGTTACCAGCCCCAGCATTTT.

This clone came up a few times. The chain is built from TRBV6-6 and TRBJ1-2; TRBD1 matches 7 bases. J lost 3 bases, V lost 6 bases, and 4 bases had no gene match. The CDR3 consists of 13 residues. CDR1 and CDR2 (germline): MNHNY, SVGAGI (reference sequence). CDR3 nucleotides: TGTGCCAGCAGAGGGGGCGGCGACTATGGCTACACCTTC. This encodes CASRGGGDYGYTF.

The chain uses TRBV6-1 and TRBJ1-1; perhaps TRBD1 as D (6 bases). Deletions cut 3 bases from V and 5 bases from J, with 16 bases between. The germline V gene encodes CDR1 MNHNS and CDR2 SASEGT. CDR3 size: 15 residues. CDR3 in DNA: TGTGCCAGCAGTGACTTAGGGGGGGTTTGGACTGAAGCTTTCTTT. It encodes CASSDLGGVWTEAFF.

The chain carries TRBV29-1 and TRBJ2-5; 7 bases line up with TRBD2. CDR3 length: 15 residues. The V and J ends lost 2 bases and 9 bases, in that order; junction bases with no gene match: 15. In germline, CDR1 is SQVTM, CDR2 ANQGSEA. CDR3 protein: CSVEYVTSGARAQYF. The CDR3 DNA is TGCAGCGTTGAATATGTGACAAGCGGGGCTAGGGCCCAGTACTTC. The variable domain in full, with the rest retrieved from reference TRBV29-1 and TRBJ2-5, is SAVISQKPSRDICQRGTSLTIQCQVDSQVTMMFWYRQQPGQSLTLIATANQGSEATYESGFVIDKFPISRPNLTFSTLTVSNMSPEDSSIYLCSVEYVTSGARAQYFGPGTRLLVL.

This sequence joins TRBV2 and TRBJ2-5; 13 bases match TRBD2. The V gene's germline CDR1 is SNHLY and CDR2 FYNNEI. The ends lost 5 bases at V and 2 bases at J; junction bases unmatched: 5. The CDR3 sequence is 16 residues long. The CDR3 DNA sequence: TGTGCCAGCAGTTCTAGACTAGCGGGGGGTCAAGAGACCCAGTACTTC. The encoded protein is CASSSRLAGGQETQYF.

J is TRBJ1-4 and V is TRBV6-5; the D is unclear. Germline-derived CDR1 and CDR2 are MNHEY and SVGAGI. CDR3 length: 15 residues. V gave up 6 bases and J gave up 8 bases, with 19 bases separating them. The CDR3 coding sequence is TGTGCCAGCAGCTTTACCGGACTCCGGAGGGAAAAACTGTTTTTT. It codes for CASSFTGLRREKLFF.

The chain joins TRBV4-3 to TRBJ1-2; D gene ambiguous. The V end lost 2 bases, the J end lost 8 bases, and 21 bases lay between the germline ends. CDR1 is LGHNA and CDR2 is YSLEER in the germline V gene. This CDR3 comprises 16 residues. The CDR3 DNA reads TGCGCCAGCAGCCAAAGGTCCTCTCAGTCAGAGGAGGGCTACACCTTC. Amino acid sequence: CASSQRSSQSEEGYTF.

The chain uses TRBV7-6 and TRBJ2-5, with TRBD1 matching over 7 bases. This CDR3 is 15 amino acids long. CDR1 SGHVS and CDR2 FNYEAQ come from the germline V gene. After removal of 5 bases from V and 0 bases from J, the junction contained 6 bases not matched to a gene. The CDR3 nucleotides read TGTGCCAGCAGCCAGGACAGGTCGTACCAAGAGACCCAGTACTTC. Amino acid sequence: CASSQDRSYQETQYF.

The chain carries TRBV2 and TRBJ1-5; D is ambiguous. The CDR3 consists of 14 residues. Trimming cost V 2 bases and J 2 bases, with 7 bases left between them. Germline V lookup: CDR1 SNHLY, CDR2 FYNNEI. CDR3 in DNA: TGTGCCAGCAGTGAAAGAGCGGGCAATCAGCCCCAGCATTTT. It yields the protein CASSERAGNQPQHF.

The gene calls are TRBV29-1 and TRBJ2-7; 7 bases align to TRBD2. The junction had 10 bases not matched to a gene; V was cut back by 2 bases and J by 3 bases. The V gene's germline CDR1 is SQVTM and CDR2 ANQGSEA. This CDR3 has 15 amino acids. The chain's CDR3 is CSVEYPREAGYEQYF. CDR3 DNA sequence: TGCAGCGTTGAATACCCCCGGGAGGCGGGCTACGAGCAGTACTTC.

This clone was detected once. The genes are TRBV10-3 and TRBJ1-3; D not resolved. This CDR3 is built from 13 residues. Germline CDR1 and CDR2: ENHRY and SYGVKD. The V and J ends lost 11 bases and 3 bases respectively, with 14 bases between them. CDR3 amino acids: CASWTGDGNTIYF. In DNA, the CDR3 is TGTGCCTCGTGGACCGGGGATGGAAACACCATATATTTT.

This clone has only a few counts. The chain has TRBV30 and TRBJ2-6, with D tentatively TRBD2 (5 bases). Germline CDR1 reads GTSNPN; CDR2 reads SVGIG (reference sequence). The V gene lost 5 bases and the J gene lost 0 bases, with 11 bases spanning the gap. The CDR3 runs 15 residues. CDR3 amino acids: CAWGLSRSGANVLTF. DNA of the CDR3: TGTGCCTGGGGACTGAGTCGCTCTGGGGCCAACGTCCTGACTTTC.

CDR3 sequence (DNA): TGTGCCAGCAGCCAAGGCGGGGGTTCCCAAGAGACCCAGTACTTC. Its translation: CASSQGGGSQETQYF. This chain links TRBV7-9 with TRBJ2-5; TRBD2 agrees at 7 bases. The junction had 7 bases not matched to a gene; V was cut back by 5 bases and J by 1 base. The CDR3 consists of 15 residues. Germline CDR1 and CDR2: SEHNR and FQNEAQ (reference sequence).

The chain has TRBV6-6 and TRBJ2-1, with 12 bases matching TRBD2. V gave up 6 bases and J gave up 8 bases; unmatched junction bases: 8. CDR3 length equals 15 residues. CDR1 is MNHNY, CDR2 SVGAGI, per germline (reference sequence). CDR3 sequence (DNA): TGTGCCAGCAGGACACTAGCGGGAGGTCTCCATGAGCAGTTCTTC. Translated, it gives CASRTLAGGLHEQFF.

The rearrangement joins TRBV7-2 to TRBJ2-7, with 9 bases lining up with TRBD1. The CDR3 is 15 residues long. Germline V CDR1 and CDR2: SGHTA, FQGNSA. Losses at the gene ends were 4 bases for V and 5 bases for J; bases not matched to a gene: 9. CDR3 nucleotide sequence: TGTGCCAGCAGCTCCCTGTCACAGGGGGCCAACGAGCAGTACTTC. It codes for CASSSLSQGANEQYF.

This chain connects TRBV2 to TRBJ2-1, with 10 bases identical to TRBD2. CDR1 is SNHLY and CDR2 is FYNNEI in the germline V gene. Trimming cost V 9 bases and J 6 bases; bases outside gene matches: 8. The CDR3 is 14 amino acids. In DNA form, the CDR3 reads TGTGCCAGGGGAGCGGGAGGGGGTTTCAATGAGCAGTTCTTC. Encoded protein: CARGAGGGFNEQFF.

This clone appeared a few times. V and J are TRBV2 and TRBJ2-3, with 8 nucleotides matching TRBD1. CDR3 size: 12 residues. V trimming: 8 bases; J trimming: 6 bases; junction bases outside the gene matches: 4. Per germline, CDR1 SNHLY and CDR2 FYNNEI. The CDR3 loop is CASDRGTDTQYF. The CDR3 nucleotides read TGTGCCAGCGACAGGGGTACGGATACGCAGTATTTT.

V usage is TRBV9 and J usage is TRBJ1-3, with a weak D call TRBD1 (5 bases). The CDR3 spans 12 residues. V was cut by 8 bases and J by 3 bases, with 9 bases left in between. Germline CDR1 reads SGDLS; CDR2 reads YYNGEE. The CDR3 DNA reads as TGTGCCAGAGGGGCGGTTGGAAACACCATATATTTT. Translating it yields CARGAVGNTIYF.

The CDR3 DNA reads as TGTGCCAGCAGTCTACCCCCTTCCGACGAGCAGTACTTC. As protein: CASSLPPSDEQYF. The chain recombines TRBV6-5 with TRBJ2-7; D uncertain. The CDR3 has 13 amino acids. Germline V lookup: CDR1 MNHEY, CDR2 SVGAGI. Trimming shortened V by 5 bases and J by 5 bases, and 13 bases separated the two germline ends.

This clone was counted once. This chain connects TRBV25-1 to TRBJ1-5, with no clear D. V was clipped by 2 bases and J by 8 bases, with 13 bases between them. CDR3 length: 14 residues. CDR1 is MGHDK, CDR2 SYGVNS, per germline. As DNA, the CDR3 is TGTGCCAGCAGTGAAACTGGTTTTCCCGAGCCCCAGCATTTT. Its translation: CASSETGFPEPQHF.

In this sample, this clone turned up once. The chain recombines TRBV29-1 with TRBJ2-3; 9 bases line up with TRBD2. Germline lookup yields CDR1 SQVTM and CDR2 ANQGSEA. With V trimmed by 6 bases and J by 0 bases, 7 bases remained unmatched. The CDR3 is made up of 15 amino acids. For the CDR3, the DNA is TGCAGCGTCGGAAGACTAGCGGCTAGCACAGATACGCAGTATTTT. Translating it yields CSVGRLAASTDTQYF.

Only a few counts were recorded for this clone. J is TRBJ1-2 and V is TRBV5-1; weak D call: TRBD1 (6 bases). The CDR3 spans 13 residues. Trimming took 0 bases from V and 6 from J, leaving 9 bases between them. Per germline, CDR1 SGHRS and CDR2 YFSETQ. The CDR3 sequence: CASSLGQADGYTF. The CDR3, as DNA: TGCGCCAGCAGCTTGGGACAGGCGGATGGCTACACCTTC.